This T cell receptor (beta chain) was captured by sequencing in a study of response to subunit inactivated influenza vaccine. Remarks on this clonotype: Its antigen is undetermined.

Study conclusions and caveats: Authors suggested each seasonal flu vaccination may recruit only limited numbers of new T cells.

This CDR3 region has 11 residues. V was trimmed by 9 bases and J by 6 bases, leaving 10 bases between them. Germline CDR1 and CDR2: LNHDA and SQIVND (reference sequence). TCRdb fed the RT-PCR reads into MiXCR, producing one record per CDR3 protein. The sample shows roughly 760,000 distinct CDR3 sequences, 21% of them seen only once. The receptor's source is a middle-aged man who received an inactivated influenza vaccine. The sequencing here drew on PBMCs from blood, taken around 5 days after vaccination. V is TRBV19 and J is TRBJ2-3; D is uncertain. CDR3 bases: TGTGCCAGCCGACTGGTGGATACGCAGTATTTT. This sequence encodes CASRLVDTQYF. The full variable domain, with the rest looked up from reference TRBV19 and TRBJ2-3, is DGGITQSPKYLFRKEGQNVTLSCEQNLNHDAMYWYRQDPGQGLRLIYYSQIVNDFQKGDIAEGYSVSREKKESFPLTVTSAQKNPTAFYLCASRLVDTQYFGPGTRLTVL.